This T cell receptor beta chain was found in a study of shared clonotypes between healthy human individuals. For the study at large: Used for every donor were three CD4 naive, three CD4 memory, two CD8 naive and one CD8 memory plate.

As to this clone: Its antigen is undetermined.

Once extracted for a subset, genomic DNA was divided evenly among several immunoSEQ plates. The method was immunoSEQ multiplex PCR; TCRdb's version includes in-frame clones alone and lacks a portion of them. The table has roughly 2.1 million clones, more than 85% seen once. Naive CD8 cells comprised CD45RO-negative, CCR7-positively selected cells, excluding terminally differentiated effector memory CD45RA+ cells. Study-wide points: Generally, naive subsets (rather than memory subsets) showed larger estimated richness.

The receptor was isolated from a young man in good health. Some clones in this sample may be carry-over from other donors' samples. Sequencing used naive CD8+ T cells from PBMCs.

The CDR3, as DNA: TGCGCCAGCAGCCAAGTACCGCAGGGGGTGTTGGAGTATGGCTACACCTTC. This translates into CASSQVPQGVLEYGYTF. The rearrangement uses TRBV4-1 and TRBJ1-2; 7 nucleotides line up with TRBD1. This CDR3 spans 17 amino acids. Germline CDR1 MGHRA, CDR2 YSYEKL. The V segment lost 1 base and the J segment 5 bases; nucleotides outside the gene matches: 13.